One and the same sample provided the 31 T cell receptor beta chains below, sequenced in a study of neoadjuvant anti-PD-1 for oral cavity cancer. Profiling relied on immunoSEQ multiplex PCR, and the TCRdb table lists in-frame clones only, not all of them. The sample has fewer than 90,000 clones; approximately 84% are singletons. Sample: PBMCs, taken before nivolumab (anti-PD-1) treatment. Source of these receptors: a person between 35 and 79 years old with oral cavity squamous cell carcinoma.

This clone was seen repeatedly, ten times or more. The chain has TRBV6-5 and TRBJ1-1, with 7 bases aligning to TRBD1. This CDR3 contains 15 residues. Looked up from germline, CDR1 is MNHEY and CDR2 is SVGAGI. V lost 4 bases to trimming and J lost 4 bases; unmatched junction nucleotides: 9. The CDR3 DNA is TGTGCCAGCAGTTTCCAACAGGGGAGGAGCACTGAAGCTTTCTTT. Protein product: CASSFQQGRSTEAFF.

The chain has TRBV29-1 and TRBJ2-7, with D tentatively TRBD2 (6 bases). Trimming removed 7 bases at V and 5 bases at J, with 15 bases between. The V gene's germline CDR1 is SQVTM and CDR2 ANQGSEA. The length of the CDR3 is 12 residues. In DNA form, the CDR3 reads TGCAGCGCCGACGGAGGGGCTAACGAGCAGTACTTC. This codes for CSADGGANEQYF.

A remark on this clone: In the same sample, other DNA sequences code for this CDR3. The rearrangement links TRBV11-3 to TRBJ2-3, with D perhaps given as TRBD1 or TRBD2 (5 bases each). CDR1 and CDR2 from the germline V gene are SGHNT and YENEEA. V gave up 1 base and J gave up 2 bases, with 10 bases separating them. The CDR3 consists of 15 residues. The CDR3 coding sequence is TGTGCCAGCAGCTTAGGGGGACCCTCCACAGATACGCAGTATTTT. This sequence encodes CASSLGGPSTDTQYF.

This clone has more than one count but fewer than ten. The V call is TRBV10-3, the J call TRBJ1-1; 7 positions agree with TRBD1. CDR1 is ENHRY, CDR2 SYGVKD, per germline. V gave up 10 bases and J gave up 4 bases; unmatched junction bases: 9. This CDR3 has 13 residues. The CDR3 region is CATGTGDSTEAFF. CDR3 coding DNA: TGTGCCACCGGAACAGGGGATAGCACTGAAGCTTTCTTT.

This chain joins TRBV29-1 and TRBJ2-7; 8 positions match TRBD1. Germline trimming cut 7 bases from V and 7 bases from J; bases unmatched to any gene: 12. Germline V gives CDR1 SQVTM, CDR2 ANQGSEA. CDR3 length: 13 amino acids. The CDR3 loop reads CSAGQVDSREQYF. The CDR3 DNA reads as TGCAGCGCGGGACAGGTCGACTCACGGGAGCAGTACTTC.

The chain links TRBV9 to TRBJ2-2; D uncertain. Trimming took off 0 bases at V and 7 bases at J, with 4 bases between the two ends. Germline CDR1 and CDR2: SGDLS and YYNGEE. CDR3 length: 12 amino acids. The CDR3 DNA follows: TGTGCCAGCAGCGTAGGCAGCGGGGAGCTGTTTTTT. This codes for CASSVGSGELFF.

This clone was seen more than once but under ten times. This chain uses TRBV7-6 with TRBJ1-3; D is uncertain. In germline, CDR1 is SGHVS, CDR2 FNYEAQ. Trimming left V 1 base short and J 0 bases short, with 13 bases between. The CDR3 spans 17 residues. The CDR3: CASSLGLGSVSGNTIYF. The CDR3 nucleotides are TGTGCCAGCAGCTTAGGCCTGGGCAGTGTCTCTGGAAACACCATATATTTT.

This clone was seen just once. The chain carries TRBV10-2 and TRBJ2-3, with TRBD1 identical over 11 bases. The CDR3 has 15 residues. Germline-derived CDR1 and CDR2 are WSHSY and SAAADI. J gave up 5 bases and V 10 bases, and 11 bases lay outside the gene matches. The CDR3, as DNA: TGCGCCATCCGGTTGCGGGACAGGGGGGGAGATACGCAGTATTTT. Protein product: CAIRLRDRGGDTQYF.

This chain uses TRBV19 with TRBJ2-1; 12 bases agree with TRBD1. This CDR3 spans 14 amino acids. CDR1 is LNHDA, CDR2 SQIVND, per germline (reference sequence). The trim removed 6 bases at V and 8 bases at J, leaving 5 bases unmatched. The CDR3 is CASRRDRGRDEQFF. The CDR3 region has the DNA TGTGCCAGTAGACGGGACAGGGGGCGTGATGAGCAGTTCTTC.

The rearrangement links TRBV30 to TRBJ2-3; D gene uncertain. Germline loops: CDR1 GTSNPN, CDR2 SVGIG (reference sequence). The CDR3 runs to 11 residues. V was clipped by 2 bases and J by 5 bases, with 5 bases between them. The CDR3 is CAWSQEDTQYF. The CDR3 region has the DNA TGTGCCTGGAGTCAGGAAGATACGCAGTATTTT.

The chain carries TRBV14 and TRBJ2-7; D ambiguous. CDR1 is SGHDN, CDR2 FVKESK, per germline. Deletions cut 2 bases from V and 0 bases from J, with 2 bases between. The CDR3 runs 12 residues. DNA of the CDR3: TGTGCCAGCAGCCAATACTCCTACGAGCAGTACTTC. Translation: CASSQYSYEQYF.

The rearrangement joins TRBV5-6 to TRBJ2-7; 9 positions match TRBD2. Unmatched junction bases numbered 7, after V lost 0 bases and J lost 3 bases. Germline V lookup: CDR1 SGHDT, CDR2 YYEEEE. The CDR3 runs to 16 residues. The DNA of the CDR3 is TGTGCCAGCAGCTTGGAGGGCGGGAGGGCATACTACGAGCAGTACTTC. Translation: CASSLEGGRAYYEQYF.

This chain joins TRBV6-5 and TRBJ2-5, with 9 bases identical to TRBD1. The ends lost 4 bases at V and 1 base at J; junction bases unmatched: 4. This CDR3 is built from 15 residues. Germline CDR1 and CDR2: MNHEY and SVGAGI. The DNA for the CDR3 is TGTGCCAGCAGTTCCGGGACAGGGATCCAAGAGACCCAGTACTTC. Translation: CASSSGTGIQETQYF.

The V gene is TRBV5-4, the J gene TRBJ2-3, with 8 bases matching TRBD2. The CDR3 has 15 amino acids. CDR1 and CDR2 (germline): SGHNT, YYREEE (reference sequence). The V segment lost 0 bases and the J segment 4 bases; nucleotides outside the gene matches: 4. CDR3 in DNA: TGTGCCAGCAGCTTGGAAGTCGGGAGGGCAGATACGCAGTATTTT. Translation gives CASSLEVGRADTQYF.

V and J are TRBV30 and TRBJ2-2; D is unclear. The CDR3 extends over 12 amino acids. CDR1 is GTSNPN and CDR2 is SVGIG in the germline V gene (reference sequence). Trimming removed 2 bases at V and 5 bases at J, with 6 bases between. The CDR3 spells CAWSSYTGELFF. CDR3 DNA: TGTGCCTGGAGTTCCTATACCGGGGAGCTGTTTTTT.

The rearrangement links TRBV6-1 to TRBJ2-2; the D is unclear. The CDR3 loop spans 10 amino acids. From germline, CDR1 is MNHNS and CDR2 SASEGT. V was trimmed by 7 bases and J by 7 bases, leaving 4 bases between them. Written as DNA, the CDR3 is TGTGCCAGCAAAGTCGGGGAGCTGTTTTTT. Translating it yields CASKVGELFF.

V usage is TRBV7-6 and J usage is TRBJ1-3; 7 bases map to TRBD1. V lost 4 bases to trimming and J lost 4 bases; unmatched junction nucleotides: 7. Germline CDR1 and CDR2: SGHVS and FNYEAQ. The CDR3 covers 15 residues. DNA for the CDR3: TGTGCCAGCAGCTCTAGGGGGCGGTCAGGAAACACCATATATTTT. Translated: CASSSRGRSGNTIYF.

Only one count was recorded for this clone. The rearrangement links TRBV6-1 to TRBJ2-1, with TRBD2 matching over 13 bases. The CDR3 is 14 amino acids. The germline V gene encodes CDR1 MNHNS and CDR2 SASEGT. V dropped 6 bases and J dropped 4; count of bases not matched to a gene: 0. The chain's CDR3 is CASRLAGGYNEQFF. The CDR3 DNA sequence: TGTGCCAGCAGACTAGCGGGAGGGTACAATGAGCAGTTCTTC.

This chain uses TRBV5-1 with TRBJ2-6; TRBD2 is a possible D gene (6 bases). Germline V gene sequence: CDR1 SGHRS, CDR2 YFSETQ. CDR3 length: 18 residues. The V end lost 0 bases, the J end lost 5 bases, and 18 bases lay between the germline ends. The CDR3 loop is CASSLEELRGPRANVLTF. CDR3 nucleotide sequence: TGCGCCAGCAGCTTGGAAGAGTTGCGGGGCCCGCGGGCCAACGTCCTGACTTTC.

The V gene is TRBV5-4, the J gene TRBJ2-7, with 9 bases lining up with TRBD1. Trimming at V came to 4 bases and at J to 7 bases, leaving 9 bases not matched to a gene. Germline V CDR1 and CDR2: SGHNT, YYREEE (reference sequence). CDR3 length equals 14 residues. The CDR3 DNA follows: TGTGCCAGCAGCCTGGGACAGGGAATGCGGGAGCAGTACTTC. Its translation: CASSLGQGMREQYF.

For the CDR3, the DNA is TGTGCCAGCAGTTATTTGGAGACCCAGTACTTC. This translates into CASSYLETQYF. The chain recombines TRBV6-5 with TRBJ2-5, with no clear D. This CDR3 region has 11 residues. Germline values: CDR1 MNHEY, CDR2 SVGAGI. V gave up 3 bases and J gave up 5 bases, with 4 bases separating them.

This chain connects TRBV5-4 to TRBJ2-3, with 7 bases fitting TRBD2. This CDR3 has 15 residues. Germline lookup yields CDR1 SGHNT and CDR2 YYREEE (reference sequence). The ends lost 7 bases at V and 4 bases at J; junction bases unmatched: 12. CDR3 protein: CASGRREDRADTQYF. Here the CDR3 DNA reads TGTGCCAGCGGACGACGGGAGGACCGCGCAGATACGCAGTATTTT. The entire variable domain, with the rest obtained from reference TRBV5-4 and TRBJ2-3, is as follows: ETGVTQSPTHLIKTRGQQVTLRCSSQSGHNTVSWYQQALGQGPQFIFQYYREEENGRGNFPPRFSGLQFPNYSSELNVNALELDDSALYLCASGRREDRADTQYFGPGTRLTVL.

CDR3 sequence reads: CASSLSLGTDTQYF. The CDR3 nucleotides read TGTGCCAGCAGCTTAAGCCTAGGCACAGATACGCAGTATTTT. The rearrangement joins TRBV7-6 to TRBJ2-3, with D hard to call. Germline lookup yields CDR1 SGHVS and CDR2 FNYEAQ. There are 14 residues in the CDR3. Trimming took off 2 bases at V and 1 base at J, with 7 bases between the two ends.

The V call is TRBV30, the J call TRBJ1-1, with 8 bases matching TRBD1. The CDR3 is 15 amino acids. Germline CDR1 and CDR2: GTSNPN and SVGIG (reference sequence). Trimming removed 2 bases from V and 6 bases from J; junction bases left unmatched: 11. CDR3: CAWSFGDRHVAEAFF. CDR3 coding DNA: TGTGCCTGGAGTTTCGGGGACAGGCATGTGGCTGAAGCTTTCTTT. The full variable domain, its missing parts supplied by reference TRBV30 and TRBJ1-1, is SQTIHQWPATLVQPVGSPLSLECTVEGTSNPNLYWYRQAAGRGLQLLFYSVGIGQISSEVPQNLSASRPQDRQFILSSKKLLLSDSGFYLCAWSFGDRHVAEAFFGQGTRLTVV.

This sequence joins TRBV5-6 and TRBJ2-7; tentatively, D is TRBD2 (6 bases). This CDR3 is built from 15 residues. Germline V CDR1 and CDR2: SGHDT, YYEEEE. V lost 0 bases and J 2 bases, leaving 12 bases between the germline ends. CDR3 residues: CASSLEPGAPYEQYF. CDR3 coding DNA: TGTGCCAGCAGCTTGGAGCCGGGAGCCCCCTACGAGCAGTACTTC.

The V call is TRBV9, the J call TRBJ1-1; D gene ambiguous. CDR3 size: 14 residues. V was cut by 4 bases and J by 1 base, with 11 bases left in between. Germline values: CDR1 SGDLS, CDR2 YYNGEE. The CDR3 DNA follows: TGTGCCAGCAGCTCTCCCGGGTCGAACACTGAAGCTTTCTTT. Its protein product is CASSSPGSNTEAFF. The complete variable domain, with remaining parts taken from reference TRBV9 and TRBJ1-1, reads DSGVTQTPKHLITATGQRVTLRCSPRSGDLSVYWYQQSLDQGLQFLIQYYNGEERAKGNILERFSAQQFPDLHSELNLSSLELGDSALYFCASSSPGSNTEAFFGQGTRLTVV.

The chain combines TRBV27 with TRBJ2-7; D gene ambiguous. Trimming stripped 3 bases from V and 0 bases from J, with 15 bases between. The CDR3 totals 16 residues. Per the germline V gene, CDR1 is MNHEY and CDR2 is SMNVEV (reference sequence). The CDR3 coding sequence is TGTGCCAGCAGTTTGATCGCGGACCCCCTCTCCTACGAGCAGTACTTC. Translation gives CASSLIADPLSYEQYF.

The chain is built from TRBV11-1 and TRBJ2-5; D remains ambiguous. This CDR3 has 13 residues. V lost 5 bases to trimming and J lost 5 bases, with 12 bases between them. Germline loops: CDR1 SGHAT, CDR2 FQDESV (reference sequence). The CDR3 nucleotides are TGTGCCAGCAGCCCGTCTGGTTCGGAGACCCAGTACTTC. Encoded protein: CASSPSGSETQYF.

Regarding this clone: Other DNA sequences in this specimen translate into the identical CDR3. This chain uses TRBV9 with TRBJ2-5; D may correspond to TRBD1 or TRBD2 (5 bases each). Germline CDR1 SGDLS, CDR2 YYNGEE. This CDR3 has 14 amino acids. Trimming cost V 0 bases and J 0 bases, with 6 bases left between them. As DNA, the CDR3 is TGTGCCAGCAGCGTAGGGGGGAACCAAGAGACCCAGTACTTC. It encodes CASSVGGNQETQYF.

Only a few counts were recorded for this clone. V usage is TRBV9 and J usage is TRBJ1-1; the match to TRBD1 covers 7 bases. The CDR3 covers 13 residues. The V gene's germline CDR1 is SGDLS and CDR2 YYNGEE. V lost 0 bases, J lost 10 bases, and 6 bases stayed unmatched. The CDR3 region is CASSVGLGQVAFF. CDR3 in DNA: TGTGCCAGCAGCGTAGGGTTAGGACAGGTAGCTTTCTTT.

This clone was observed a single time. The CDR3 loop is CASSDTGASYNEQFF. DNA of the CDR3: TGTGCCAGCAGTGACACGGGAGCATCCTACAATGAGCAGTTCTTC. The chain employs TRBV6-4 and TRBJ2-1; weak D call: TRBD2 (6 bases). This CDR3 spans 15 amino acids. V was cut by 2 bases and J by 1 base, with 9 bases left in between. Per the germline V gene, CDR1 is MRHNA and CDR2 is SNTAGT.